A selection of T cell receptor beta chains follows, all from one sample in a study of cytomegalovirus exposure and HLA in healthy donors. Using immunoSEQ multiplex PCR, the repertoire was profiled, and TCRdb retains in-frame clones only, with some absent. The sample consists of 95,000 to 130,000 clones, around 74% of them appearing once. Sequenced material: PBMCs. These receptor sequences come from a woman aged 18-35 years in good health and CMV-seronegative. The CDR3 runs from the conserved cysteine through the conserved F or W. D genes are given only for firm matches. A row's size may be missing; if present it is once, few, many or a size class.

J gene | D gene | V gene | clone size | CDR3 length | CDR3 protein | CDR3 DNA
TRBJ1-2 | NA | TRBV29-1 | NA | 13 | CSVGRERNYGYTF | TGCAGCGTTGGGAGGGAGCGAAACTATGGCTACACCTTC
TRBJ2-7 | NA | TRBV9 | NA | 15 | CASSVEGQTSYEQYF | TGTGCCAGCAGCGTAGAAGGACAGACCTCCTACGAGCAGTACTTC
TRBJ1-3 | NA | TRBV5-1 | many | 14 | CASSVEGSGNTIYF | TGCGCCAGCAGCGTTGAGGGCTCTGGAAACACCATATATTTT
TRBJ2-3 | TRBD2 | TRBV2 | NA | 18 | CASSEFILAGAGTDTQYF | TGTGCCAGCAGTGAATTTATCCTAGCGGGGGCGGGCACAGATACGCAGTATTTT
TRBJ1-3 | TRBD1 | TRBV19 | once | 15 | CASSNEGASGNTIYF | TGTGCCAGTAGTAATGAGGGGGCTTCTGGAAACACCATATATTTT
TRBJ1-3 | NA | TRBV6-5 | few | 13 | CASRAVSGNTIYF | TGTGCCAGCAGAGCCGTCTCTGGAAACACCATATATTTT
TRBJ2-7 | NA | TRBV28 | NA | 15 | CASSFLDRRNYEQYF | TGTGCCAGCAGTTTTCTCGACAGACGAAACTACGAGCAGTACTTC
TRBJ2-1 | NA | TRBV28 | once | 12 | CASSLLGEEQFF | TGTGCCAGCAGTTTACTGGGCGAAGAGCAGTTCTTC
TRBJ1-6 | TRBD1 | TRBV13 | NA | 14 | CASSSGDSNSPLHF | TGTGCCAGCAGCTCCGGGGACAGTAATTCACCCCTCCACTTT
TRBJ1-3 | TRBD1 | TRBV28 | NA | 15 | CASSLGTGGWNTIYF | TGTGCCAGCAGCTTGGGGACAGGGGGATGGAACACCATATATTTT
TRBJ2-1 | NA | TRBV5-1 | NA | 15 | CASSLDGASYNEQFF | TGCGCCAGCAGCTTGGATGGGGCCTCCTACAATGAGCAGTTCTTC
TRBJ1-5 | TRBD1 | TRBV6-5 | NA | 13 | CASGDRQDQPQHF | TGTGCCAGCGGGGACAGACAGGATCAGCCCCAGCATTTT
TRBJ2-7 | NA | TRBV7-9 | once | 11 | CASSLFDEQYF | TGTGCCAGCAGCTTATTCGACGAGCAGTACTTC
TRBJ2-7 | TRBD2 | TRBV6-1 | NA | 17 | CASSEGTSGGGEDEQYF | TGTGCCAGCAGTGAAGGGACTAGCGGGGGGGGAGAGGACGAGCAGTACTTC
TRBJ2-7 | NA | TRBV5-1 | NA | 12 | CASSSPAYEQYF | TGCGCCAGCAGCTCCCCGGCCTACGAGCAGTACTTC
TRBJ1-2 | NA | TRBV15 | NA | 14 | CATSESRGSHGYTF | TGTGCCACCAGCGAATCGAGAGGAAGTCATGGCTACACCTTC
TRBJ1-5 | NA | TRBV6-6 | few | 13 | CASSYSNGQPQHF | TGTGCCAGCAGTTACTCGAACGGGCAGCCCCAGCATTTT
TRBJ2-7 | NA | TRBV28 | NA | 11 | CASRYADEQYF | TGTGCCAGCAGGTATGCGGACGAGCAGTACTTC
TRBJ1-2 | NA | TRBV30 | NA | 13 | CAWRGQTNYGYTF | TGTGCCTGGAGAGGACAGACTAACTATGGCTACACCTTC
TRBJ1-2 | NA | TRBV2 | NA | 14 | CASSTTSGWNGYTF | TGTGCCAGCAGTACGACCTCGGGATGGAATGGCTACACCTTC
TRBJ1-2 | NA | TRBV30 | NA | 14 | CAWSQIGGGYGYTF | TGTGCCTGGAGTCAAATCGGGGGAGGCTATGGCTACACCTTC
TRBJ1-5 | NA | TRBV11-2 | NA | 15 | CASSLESGSNQPQHF | TGTGCCAGCAGCTTAGAATCCGGTAGCAATCAGCCCCAGCATTTT
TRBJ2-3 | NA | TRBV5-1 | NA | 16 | CASSLELTGGADTQYF | TGCGCCAGCAGCTTGGAACTGACGGGGGGCGCAGATACGCAGTATTTT
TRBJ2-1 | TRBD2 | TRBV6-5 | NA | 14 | CASSWRGGYNEQFF | TGTGCCAGCAGTTGGCGGGGGGGCTACAATGAGCAGTTCTTC
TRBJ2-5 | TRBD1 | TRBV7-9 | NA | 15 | CASSSSGQGSETQYF | TGTGCCAGCAGCTCCTCGGGACAGGGCTCGGAGACCCAGTACTTC
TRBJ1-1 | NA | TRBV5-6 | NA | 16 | CASSWGGVYVNTEAFF | TGTGCCAGCAGCTGGGGAGGGGTGTACGTCAACACTGAAGCTTTCTTT
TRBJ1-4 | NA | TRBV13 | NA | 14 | CASSLMGRDEKLFF | TGTGCCAGCAGCCTGATGGGGCGGGACGAAAAACTGTTTTTT
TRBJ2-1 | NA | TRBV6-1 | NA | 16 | CASSENPQGNQYEQFF | TGTGCCAGCAGTGAAAACCCCCAGGGGAATCAATATGAGCAGTTCTTC
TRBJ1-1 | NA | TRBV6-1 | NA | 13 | CASSEAGRQWAFF | TGTGCCAGCAGTGAAGCTGGGCGTCAGTGGGCTTTCTTT
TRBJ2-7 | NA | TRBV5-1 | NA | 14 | CASSLEGSLYEQYF | TGCGCCAGCAGCCTGGAGGGGTCCCTTTACGAGCAGTACTTC
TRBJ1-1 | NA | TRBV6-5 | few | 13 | CASRDMVFTEAFF | TGTGCCAGCAGGGACATGGTCTTCACTGAAGCTTTCTTT
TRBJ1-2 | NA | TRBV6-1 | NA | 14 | CASTTSGGADGYTF | TGTGCCAGCACTACGTCCGGGGGGGCGGATGGCTACACCTTC
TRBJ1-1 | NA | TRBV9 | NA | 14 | CASSVAGSVTEAFF | TGTGCCAGCAGCGTAGCTGGGAGCGTCACTGAAGCTTTCTTT
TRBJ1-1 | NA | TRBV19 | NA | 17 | CASSTETARLRETEAFF | TGTGCCAGTAGTACCGAAACGGCCAGGCTGAGAGAAACTGAAGCTTTCTTT
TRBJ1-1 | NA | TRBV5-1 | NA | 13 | CASSLRENTEAFF | TGCGCCAGCAGCTTGAGAGAGAACACTGAAGCTTTCTTT
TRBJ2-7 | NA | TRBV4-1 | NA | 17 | CASSQDAGTLTSYEQYF | TGCGCCAGCAGCCAAGATGCGGGCACTCTAACCTCCTACGAGCAGTACTTC
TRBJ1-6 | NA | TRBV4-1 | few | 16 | CASSQAQGSAHSPLHF | TGCGCCAGCAGCCAAGCCCAGGGCAGTGCACATTCACCCCTCCACTTT